This TCR beta chain was obtained from a study of blood T cell repertoires in COVID-19. Across the study: Whether acute or convalescent, the COVID-19 samples came from the United States, Italy and Spain.

TCRdb's copy holds only in-frame clones and misses some; the assay was immunoSEQ multiplex PCR. The table includes 150,000 to 200,000 clones, around 86% detected once. Sequencing used peripheral blood. This TCR derives from a man aged 40-50 years with active or convalescent COVID-19.

Here the CDR3 DNA reads TGTGCCAGCAGTTTATGGGTGGCGGGAAGCTCCTATAATTCACCCCTCCACTTT. Protein sequence: CASSLWVAGSSYNSPLHF. The chain combines TRBV27 with TRBJ1-6; D remains unclear. The V and J ends lost 1 base and 0 bases respectively, with 13 bases between them. The CDR3 consists of 18 residues. Per germline, CDR1 MNHEY and CDR2 SMNVEV (reference sequence).